The rows below give T cell receptor beta chains drawn from one sample of a study of blood T cell repertoires in COVID-19. Clones were sequenced by immunoSEQ multiplex PCR, and TCRdb holds only the in-frame ones, with some missing. The sample lists some 250,000 clones; 70% to 90% were seen once. The specimen was PBMCs or T cells enriched from blood (not recorded which). These receptors all come from a woman between 45 and 65 years old who had recovered from COVID-19. CDR3s include the opening cysteine and the closing phenylalanine or tryptophan. Each record gives: J gene, clone size, D gene, V gene, CDR3 DNA, CDR3 protein. A D gene is named only where the DNA matches it firmly. Some rows mark clone size as missing; the rest say once, few, many or name a class of expanded clone.

TRBJ2-3 . TRBD1 TRBV2 TGTGCCAGCAGTCTCGGGACAGGGGTCGTAGATACGCAGTATTTT CASSLGTGVVDTQYF
TRBJ1-3 . . TRBV11-2 TGTGCCAGCAGCTCCAGTACTGGAAACACCATATATTTT CASSSSTGNTIYF
TRBJ1-2 . . TRBV28 TGTGCCAGCAGTTCGGACTATGGCTACACCTTC CASSSDYGYTF
TRBJ1-2 . . TRBV15 TGTGCCACCAGCGGTGAACAGGACAACTATGGCTACACCTTC CATSGEQDNYGYTF
TRBJ2-7 . TRBD2 TRBV7-2 TGTGCCAGCAGCTTAACGAGCGGGATTACCTACGAGCAGTACTTC CASSLTSGITYEQYF
TRBJ2-7 many . TRBV27 TGTGCCAGCAGTTTAGGAGGGCTGGACGAGCAGTACTTC CASSLGGLDEQYF
TRBJ2-3 . . TRBV5-1 TGCGCCAGCGCCGGAGGGCGCACAGATACGCAGTATTTT CASAGGRTDTQYF
TRBJ2-7 . . TRBV27 TGTGCCAGCACCCCGGCAGGGATTACGATCCACGAGCAGTACTTC CASTPAGITIHEQYF
TRBJ2-2 . . TRBV4-1 TGCGCCAGCAGCCCGGAAGCTCACAGGTATTCGAACACCGGGGAGCTGTTTTTT CASSPEAHRYSNTGELFF
TRBJ1-3 . . TRBV3-1/TRBV3-2 TGTGCCAGCAGCCAACTGTCTGGAAACACCATATATTTT CASSQLSGNTIYF
TRBJ2-5 . . TRBV12-3/TRBV12-4 TGTGCCAGCAGTTTTCGCGGGGAGACCCAGTACTTC CASSFRGETQYF
TRBJ2-1 . TRBD2 TRBV7-2 TGTGCCAGCAGCTTAGTGGTAGCGGGATACTACAATGAGCAGTTCTTC CASSLVVAGYYNEQFF
TRBJ1-3 . . TRBV6-4 TGTGCCAGCAGGCCAAACTTCAGGGAACCAAGAGCCCGTGGAGGAAACACCATATATTTT CASRPNFREPRARGGNTIYF
TRBJ1-1 . . TRBV6-5 TGTGCCAGCAGTTACTCGACAGTGAACACTGAAGCTTTCTTT CASSYSTVNTEAFF
TRBJ1-1 . . TRBV18 TGTGCCAGCTCACTATCGGGGGATGGGAACACTGAAGCTTTCTTT CASSLSGDGNTEAFF
TRBJ1-3 . . TRBV4-2 TGTGCCAGCAGCCAAGCTTACAGCTCTGGAAACACCATATATTTT CASSQAYSSGNTIYF
TRBJ2-7 . TRBD2 TRBV7-7 TGTGCTAGCCCCCCGTGGCCTAGCGGGAGGTGTGAGCAGTACTTC CASPPWPSGRCEQYF
TRBJ2-2 . . TRBV7-9 TGTGCCAGCAGCTTGAAGTTGCGGGAACTCGGGGAGCTGTTTTTT CASSLKLRELGELFF
TRBJ2-1 . TRBD2 TRBV7-2 TGTGCCAGCAGCTATAGCGGGAGGGCCTCCAACAATGAGCAGTTCTTC CASSYSGRASNNEQFF
TRBJ2-7 . TRBD2 TRBV11-2 TGTGCCAGCAGCCACCCACTAGCGGGAGGGCCTAGCTACGAGCAGTACTTC CASSHPLAGGPSYEQYF
TRBJ2-5 . . TRBV19 TGTGCCAGTTCTACCTCCCAGGGTGGCCAAGAGACCCAGTACTTC CASSTSQGGQETQYF
TRBJ1-5 . . TRBV6-1 TGTGCCAGCAGTGACTTAGCGAGGGGGGGGCCCCAGCATTTT CASSDLARGGPQHF
TRBJ2-7 . TRBD2 TRBV10-2 TGCGCCAGCAGTGATTCACGGCAGGGAGGGCGCGAGCAGTACTTC CASSDSRQGGREQYF
TRBJ1-2 . . TRBV18 TGTGCCAGCTCCCGTCAGTCAGGAAAGAATGGCTACACCTTC CASSRQSGKNGYTF
TRBJ1-6 . . TRBV3-1/TRBV3-2 TGTGCCAGCAGCCAACGTCTTAATTCACCCCTCCACTTT CASSQRLNSPLHF
TRBJ1-2 . . TRBV18 TGTGCCAGCTCACCACCCGGGCAGGGCCTTTATGGCTACACCTTC CASSPPGQGLYGYTF
TRBJ1-2 . . TRBV10-3 TGTGCCATCGGGACACTTACCGCACATGGCTACACCTTC CAIGTLTAHGYTF
TRBJ1-1 . TRBD1 TRBV7-7 TGTGCTAGCAGCTTAGATATGACAGGGGAAGCTTTCTTT CASSLDMTGEAFF
TRBJ2-7 . . TRBV4-1 TGCGCCAGCAGCCAACCAAGTACATCCTACGAGCAGTACTTC CASSQPSTSYEQYF
TRBJ2-7 . . TRBV27 TGTGCCAGCAGTTCAATGACAGACTCCTACGAGCAGTACTTC CASSSMTDSYEQYF
TRBJ2-7 . TRBD2 TRBV27 TGTGCCAGCACTCCTTTGGGAGGGGCCTACGAGCAGTACTTC CASTPLGGAYEQYF